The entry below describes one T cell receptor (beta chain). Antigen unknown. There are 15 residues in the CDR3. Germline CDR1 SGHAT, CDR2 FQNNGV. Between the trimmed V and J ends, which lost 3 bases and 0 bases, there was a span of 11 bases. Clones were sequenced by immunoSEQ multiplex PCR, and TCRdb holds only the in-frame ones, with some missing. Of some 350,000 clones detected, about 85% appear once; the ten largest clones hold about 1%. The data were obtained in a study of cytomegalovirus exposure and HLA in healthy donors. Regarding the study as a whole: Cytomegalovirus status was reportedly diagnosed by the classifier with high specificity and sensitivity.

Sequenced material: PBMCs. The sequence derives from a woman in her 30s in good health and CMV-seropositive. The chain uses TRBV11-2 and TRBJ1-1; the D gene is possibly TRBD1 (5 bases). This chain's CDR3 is CASSFGPGLNTEAFF. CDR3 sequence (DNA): TGTGCCAGCAGCTTCGGTCCAGGGCTGAACACTGAAGCTTTCTTT.